This T cell receptor beta chain was identified in a study of blood T cell repertoires in COVID-19. Looking at the study overall: T cells, B-cell-depleted T cells, or PBMCs provided the cDNA or gDNA that served as material.

The ends lost 10 bases at V and 9 bases at J; junction bases unmatched: 10. This CDR3 is 13 amino acids long. In the source study's methods: Amplification from reference gene primers served as the basis for estimated nucleated cell counts. Profiled with immunoSEQ multiplex PCR; TCRdb holds only in-frame clones, not every one. Clone size and the V and J calls come from that table; the DNA yielded D and trimming. Counted here are 400,000 or so clones, approximately 86% occurring once; the ten biggest clones make up about 3%. The chain uses TRBV12-3 or TRBV12-4 and TRBJ2-1, with 9 bases that match TRBD2. This receptor was obtained from a human donor in a cohort sampled during active COVID-19. The sequenced sample consisted of peripheral blood. CDR3 in amino acids: CANGAGGPSEQFF. The CDR3 DNA reads TGTGCCAACGGTGCGGGGGGGCCCAGTGAGCAGTTCTTC.